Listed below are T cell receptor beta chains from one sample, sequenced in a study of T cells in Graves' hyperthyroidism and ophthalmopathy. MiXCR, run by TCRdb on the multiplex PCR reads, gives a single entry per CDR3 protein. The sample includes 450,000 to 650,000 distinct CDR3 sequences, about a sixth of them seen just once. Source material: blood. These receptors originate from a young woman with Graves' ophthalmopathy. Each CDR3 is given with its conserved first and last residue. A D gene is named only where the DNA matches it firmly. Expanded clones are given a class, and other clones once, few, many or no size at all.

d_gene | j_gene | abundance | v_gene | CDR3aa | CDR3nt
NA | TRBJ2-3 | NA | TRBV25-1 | CASSESGRGTDTQYF | TGTGCCAGCAGTGAGAGCGGTAGAGGGACAGATACGCAGTATTTT
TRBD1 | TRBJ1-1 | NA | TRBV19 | CASFPDRRQTEAFF | TGTGCCAGTTTCCCGGACAGGCGGCAAACTGAAGCTTTCTTT
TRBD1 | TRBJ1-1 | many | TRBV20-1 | CSATGQGHRAFF | TGCAGTGCTACTGGACAGGGCCATCGAGCTTTCTTT
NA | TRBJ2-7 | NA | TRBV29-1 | CSVDVGTDPYEQYF | TGCAGCGTTGACGTGGGGACGGACCCTTACGAGCAGTACTTC
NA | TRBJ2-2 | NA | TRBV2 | CASSVGPTANTGELFF | TGTGCCAGCAGTGTGGGGCCAACCGCGAACACCGGGGAGCTGTTTTTT
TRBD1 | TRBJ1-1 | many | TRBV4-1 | CASSQEDRGYTEAFF | TGCGCCAGCAGCCAAGAGGACAGGGGCTACACTGAAGCTTTCTTT
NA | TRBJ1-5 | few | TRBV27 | CASSLYLDVFNQPQHF | TGTGCCAGCAGTTTATACTTGGACGTATTCAATCAGCCCCAGCATTTT
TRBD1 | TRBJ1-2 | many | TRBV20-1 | CSARDLSGTVNYGYTF | TGCAGTGCTAGAGATCTGTCCGGGACAGTAAACTATGGCTACACCTTC
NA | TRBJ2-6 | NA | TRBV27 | CASRRLPSGANVLTF | TGTGCCAGCAGAAGATTGCCCTCTGGGGCCAACGTCCTGACTTTC
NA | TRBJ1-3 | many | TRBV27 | CASSPNRGLSGNTIYF | TGTGCCAGCAGTCCGAATAGGGGCCTCTCTGGAAACACCATATATTTT
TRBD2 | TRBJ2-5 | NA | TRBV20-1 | CSAGLVGETQYF | TGCAGTGCGGGACTAGTTGGAGAGACCCAGTACTTC
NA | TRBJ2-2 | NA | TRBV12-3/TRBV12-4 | CASSGGGGGLSGELFF | TGTGCCAGCAGCGGTGGGGGCGGGGGTTTAAGTGGGGAGCTGTTTTTT
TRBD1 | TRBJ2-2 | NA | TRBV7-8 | CASRKDRGELFKGANTGELFF | TGTGCCAGCAGAAAGGACAGGGGAGAACTTTTTAAAGGGGCGAACACCGGGGAGCTGTTTTTT
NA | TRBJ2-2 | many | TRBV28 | CASSFSPNTGELFF | TGTGCCAGCAGTTTTTCCCCGAACACCGGGGAGCTGTTTTTT
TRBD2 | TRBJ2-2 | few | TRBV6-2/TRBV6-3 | CASSYLAGPTGELFF | TGTGCCAGCAGCTACCTAGCGGGGCCCACCGGGGAGCTGTTTTTT
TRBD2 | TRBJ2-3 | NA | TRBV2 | CASPIAGENTDTQYF | TGTGCCAGCCCTATAGCGGGGGAGAACACAGATACGCAGTATTTT
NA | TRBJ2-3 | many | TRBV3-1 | CASSPTGTDTQYF | TGTGCCAGCAGCCCGACCGGGACAGATACGCAGTATTTT
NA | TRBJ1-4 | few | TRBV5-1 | CASSLGVMGLTNEKLFF | TGCGCCAGCAGCTTGGGGGTCATGGGGTTAACTAATGAAAAACTGTTTTTT
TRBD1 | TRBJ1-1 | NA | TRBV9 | CASSGRTGVDLNTEAFF | TGTGCCAGCAGCGGAAGAACAGGGGTAGACTTGAACACTGAAGCTTTCTTT
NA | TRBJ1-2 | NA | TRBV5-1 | CASSLDSVRPGYTF | TGTGCCAGCAGCTTGGATTCGGTCAGGCCGGGCTACACCTTC
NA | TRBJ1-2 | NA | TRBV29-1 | CSVHRGDYGYTF | TGCAGCGTGCATAGGGGTGACTATGGCTACACCTTC
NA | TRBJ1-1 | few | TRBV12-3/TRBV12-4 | CASSSAGPKGTEAFF | TGTGCCAGCAGTTCCGCCGGGCCCAAGGGGACTGAAGCTTTCTTT
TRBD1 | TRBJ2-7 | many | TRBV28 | CASNTPGTGGHEQYF | TGTGCCAGCAATACGCCCGGGACAGGGGGCCACGAGCAGTACTTC
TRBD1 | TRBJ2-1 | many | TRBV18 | CASSHPRTGLLRKFF | TGTGCCAGCTCTCATCCCAGGACAGGCCTGTTGAGAAAGTTCTTC
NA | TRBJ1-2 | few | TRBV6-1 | CASSLSGGASGYTF | TGTGCCAGCAGTCTAAGTGGCGGGGCTAGTGGCTACACCTTC
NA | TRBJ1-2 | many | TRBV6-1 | CASSYIAGVMGTNYGYTF | TGTGCCAGCAGTTATATCGCAGGGGTAATGGGGACTAACTATGGCTACACCTTC
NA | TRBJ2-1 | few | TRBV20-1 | CSATGVDEQFF | TGCAGTGCTACAGGGGTCGATGAGCAGTTCTTC
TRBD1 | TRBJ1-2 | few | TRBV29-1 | CSVGQGGYGYTF | TGCAGCGTCGGACAGGGAGGCTATGGCTACACCTTC
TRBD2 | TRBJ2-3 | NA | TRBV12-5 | CASGLVLAGGPDTQYF | TGTGCTAGTGGTTTGGTACTAGCGGGGGGGCCGGATACGCAGTATTTT
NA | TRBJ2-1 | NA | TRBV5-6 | CASRPRLEDEQFF | TGTGCCAGCAGGCCTCGTTTAGAGGATGAGCAGTTCTTC
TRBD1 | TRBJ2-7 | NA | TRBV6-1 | CASSAQTGTGGYEQYF | TGTGCCAGCAGTGCCCAAACCGGGACAGGGGGCTACGAGCAGTACTTC
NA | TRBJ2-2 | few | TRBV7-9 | CASSLDNSFGAGELFF | TGTGCCAGCAGCTTGGACAATTCGTTTGGAGCGGGGGAGCTGTTTTTT
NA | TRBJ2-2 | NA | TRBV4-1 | CASSQVGKLPRNGELFF | TGCGCCAGCAGCCAAGTGGGGAAGCTGCCGAGAAACGGGGAGCTGTTTTTT
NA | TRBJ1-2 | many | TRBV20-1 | CSAERENNGYTF | TGCAGTGCGGAAAGGGAGAATAATGGCTACACCTTC
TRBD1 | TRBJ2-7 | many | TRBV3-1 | CASSLGQGVEQYF | TGTGCCAGCAGCCTGGGACAGGGGGTCGAGCAGTACTTC
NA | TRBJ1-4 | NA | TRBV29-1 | CSVEDTGATNEKLFF | TGCAGCGTTGAAGATACAGGTGCAACTAATGAAAAACTGTTTTTT
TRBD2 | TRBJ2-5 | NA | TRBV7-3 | CASSQAGGPAVGETQYF | TGTGCCAGCAGCCAAGCGGGAGGGCCGGCGGTAGGAGAGACCCAGTACTTC
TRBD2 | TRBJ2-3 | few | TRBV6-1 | CASSGTSLTDTQYF | TGTGCCAGCAGTGGGACTAGCTTGACAGATACGCAGTATTTT
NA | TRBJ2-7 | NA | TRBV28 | CASSLIAPGVEQYF | TGTGCCAGCAGTTTAATAGCCCCCGGGGTCGAGCAGTACTTC
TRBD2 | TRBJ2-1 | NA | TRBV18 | CASSPPGTRSYNEQFF | TGTGCCAGCTCACCACCGGGGACTAGATCATACAATGAGCAGTTCTTC
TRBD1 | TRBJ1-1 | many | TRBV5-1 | CASSRRDSMNTEAFF | TGCGCCAGCAGCAGGAGGGACAGTATGAACACTGAAGCTTTCTTT
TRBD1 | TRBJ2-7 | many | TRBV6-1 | CASSDRGSSYEQYF | TGTGCCAGCAGTGACAGGGGGAGCTCCTACGAGCAGTACTTC
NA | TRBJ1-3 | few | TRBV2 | CASSAEDTLFGNTIYF | TGTGCCAGCAGTGCCGAGGACACCTTATTCGGAAACACCATATATTTT
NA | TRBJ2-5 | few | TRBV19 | CASSRRGSATQYF | TGTGCCAGTAGTCGCAGGGGTTCCGCGACCCAGTACTTC
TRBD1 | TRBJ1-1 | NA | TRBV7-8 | CASSLRKGQGKHTEAFF | TGTGCCAGCAGCCTAAGGAAGGGACAGGGGAAGCACACTGAAGCTTTCTTT
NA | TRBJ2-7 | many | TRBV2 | CAGTGQGYEQYF | TGTGCCGGAACAGGTCAGGGCTACGAGCAGTACTTC
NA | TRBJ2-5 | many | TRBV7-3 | CASSFPQGTQYF | TGTGCCAGCAGCTTCCCCCAAGGGACCCAGTACTTC
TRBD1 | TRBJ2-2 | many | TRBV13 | CASSSRQGWNTGELFF | TGTGCCAGCAGCTCTCGACAGGGATGGAACACCGGGGAGCTGTTTTTT
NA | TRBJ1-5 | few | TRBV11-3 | CASSLAAFHQPQHF | TGTGCCAGCAGCTTAGCCGCATTTCATCAGCCCCAGCATTTT
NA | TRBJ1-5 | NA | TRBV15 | CATSRARQPQHF | TGTGCCACCAGCAGAGCGCGACAGCCCCAGCATTTT
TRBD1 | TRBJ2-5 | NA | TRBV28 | CASLDRGVLQETQYF | TGTGCCAGCCTCGACAGGGGGGTCCTTCAAGAGACCCAGTACTTC
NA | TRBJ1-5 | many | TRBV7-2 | CASSLIPGAYSNQPQHF | TGTGCCAGCAGCTTAATCCCCGGGGCTTATAGCAATCAGCCCCAGCATTTT
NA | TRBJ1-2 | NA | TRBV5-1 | CASSSGRGYTF | TGCGCCAGCAGCTCAGGGCGAGGCTACACCTTC
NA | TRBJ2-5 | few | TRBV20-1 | CSARDRTGETQYF | TGCAGTGCTAGAGATAGGACGGGCGAGACCCAGTACTTC
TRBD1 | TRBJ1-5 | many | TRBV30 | CAWTIPGTGGKCQPQHF | TGTGCCTGGACCATCCCCGGGACAGGGGGCAAGTGTCAGCCCCAGCATTTT
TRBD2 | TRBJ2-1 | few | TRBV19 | CASRPGGTVYNEQFF | TGTGCCAGTAGACCGGGGGGGACTGTATACAATGAGCAGTTCTTC
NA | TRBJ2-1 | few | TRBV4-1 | CASSLEGDYNNEQFF | TGCGCCAGCAGCCTGGAGGGGGACTACAACAATGAGCAGTTCTTC
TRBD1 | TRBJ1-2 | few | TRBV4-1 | CASYGTDYGYTF | TGCGCCAGCTATGGGACAGACTATGGCTACACCTTC
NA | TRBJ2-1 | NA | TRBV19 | CASSIGFGARSEQFF | TGTGCCAGTAGTATAGGGTTCGGGGCTCGATCTGAGCAGTTCTTC
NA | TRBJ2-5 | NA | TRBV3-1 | CASSPPTAGVRGETQYF | TGTGCCAGCAGCCCCCCTACCGCGGGAGTGAGGGGGGAGACCCAGTACTTC